This T cell receptor (beta chain) was recorded in a study of blood T cell repertoires in COVID-19. For the study at large: Whether acute or convalescent, the COVID-19 samples came from the United States, Italy and Spain. T cells, B-cell-depleted T cells, or PBMCs provided the cDNA or gDNA that served as material.

Method: immunoSEQ multiplex PCR; TCRdb's copy keeps in-frame clones and lacks some. The sample contains 85,000 to 100,000 clones, roughly 80% of which appear only once. The V and J ends lost 6 bases and 2 bases, in that order; junction bases with no gene match: 9. The CDR3 length is 15 residues. Germline V gene data show CDR1 as SGHAT and CDR2 as FQNNGV. This clone showed up just once. The sequence was obtained from a human donor in a cohort sampled during active COVID-19. The specimen sequenced was peripheral blood. The chain uses TRBV11-2 and TRBJ2-7, with 8 bases aligning to TRBD1. CDR3 sequence: CASSSGQGWTYEQYF. CDR3 nucleotides: TGTGCCAGCAGTTCTGGACAGGGATGGACCTACGAGCAGTACTTC.